This is a list of T cell receptor beta chains from one sample in a study of neurological immune-mediated disorders. TCRdb re-derived calls from the 5' RACE reads in MiXCR, one entry per CDR3 protein. The profile shows roughly 56,000 distinct CDR3 sequences, more than 9.5% of them singletons. Sequencing was done on a sample of PBMCs. The receptors were gathered from a man aged 55 to 70 in good health. The conserved cysteine and the conserved F or W are not part of the CDR3 here.

v_call: TRBV4-3
j_call: TRBJ1-1
cdr3_aa: ASGQGTVNTEAF

v_call: TRBV5-8
j_call: TRBJ2-3
cdr3_aa: ASSFDNTDTQY

v_call: TRBV7-2
j_call: TRBJ1-1
cdr3_aa: ASSSISLGSEAF

v_call: TRBV12-3/TRBV12-4
j_call: TRBJ2-2
cdr3_aa: ANSLLAGTGDLF

v_call: TRBV2
j_call: TRBJ2-1
cdr3_aa: ASRGTSGRNEQF

v_call: TRBV19
j_call: TRBJ1-1
cdr3_aa: ASGTGPMLTEAF

v_call: TRBV7-2
j_call: TRBJ1-5
cdr3_aa: ASSSRGKEPQH

v_call: TRBV3-1
j_call: TRBJ2-3
cdr3_aa: ASSQFGTGALGSQY

v_call: TRBV12-3/TRBV12-4
j_call: TRBJ1-6
cdr3_aa: ASSSGGVQPLH

v_call: TRBV5-4
j_call: TRBJ1-3
cdr3_aa: ASRDGTAGNTIY

v_call: TRBV12-3/TRBV12-4
j_call: TRBJ1-5
cdr3_aa: ASSPGTGFQPQH

v_call: TRBV20-1
j_call: TRBJ1-4
cdr3_aa: SARDLDADLTFNEKLF

v_call: TRBV4-3
j_call: TRBJ2-7
cdr3_aa: ASSQELAGASYEQY

v_call: TRBV7-2
j_call: TRBJ1-2
cdr3_aa: ASSPTGGLGYT

v_call: TRBV24-1
j_call: TRBJ2-5
cdr3_aa: ATRDGETQY

v_call: TRBV30
j_call: TRBJ1-3
cdr3_aa: GLGGIAGNTIY

v_call: TRBV4-2
j_call: TRBJ1-1
cdr3_aa: ASSPLGMNTEAF

v_call: TRBV7-7
j_call: TRBJ2-5
cdr3_aa: ASSPRGSLGTQY

v_call: TRBV29-1
j_call: TRBJ2-7
cdr3_aa: SVVHGNSYEQY